The present TCR beta chain was sequenced within a study of blood T cell repertoires in COVID-19. Libraries were prepared by immunoSEQ multiplex PCR; TCRdb keeps only in-frame clonotypes and omits some of them. The data contain 300,000 to 400,000 clones, about nine tenths of them singletons. This sequence was found in a woman in her 70s with COVID-19, enrolled during active disease. Sequenced sample: peripheral blood.

The CDR3 region is CASSEDYYGYTF. CDR3 nucleotide sequence: TGTGCCAGCAGTGAGGACTACTATGGCTACACCTTC. The V call is TRBV2, the J call TRBJ1-2; D remains unclear. The CDR3 extends over 12 amino acids. Trimming pared 3 bases from V and 3 bases from J, leaving 5 bases between. Germline CDR1 SNHLY, CDR2 FYNNEI.